Given below is one T cell receptor beta chain in context. As yet, its antigen is unknown. According to the study, genomic DNA was the template for TCR beta VDJ and CDR3 profiling. TCRdb reanalysed the reads using MiXCR and keeps one entry per CDR3 protein. The sample holds over 250,000 distinct CDR3 sequences, roughly 59% seen once. The data originate from a study of CD8+CD57+ T cells in acquired aplastic anemia. Study context: Average DNA yield from sorted CD4+ and CD8+ cells was around 3 ug.

Points from the study as a whole: Significant differences in CD8+ Simpson's diversity were not observed between patients and controls.

Those patients picked for sequencing had displayed CD8+CD57+ cell expansion on flow cytometry. Patients were treatment-naive when blood was sampled. Germline-derived CDR1 and CDR2 are SGHNT and YYREEE (reference sequence). V lost 0 bases, J lost 8 bases, and 5 bases lay in between. The CDR3 totals 11 residues. Sequences were obtained from sorted CD4+, CD8+, or CD8+CD57+ T cells (not recorded which) from PBMCs. V is TRBV5-4 and J is TRBJ1-2; the D is unclear. This TCR was sampled from a human donor with aplastic anemia. The CDR3 coding sequence is TGTGCCAGCAGCTTGGATGGGGGCTACACCTTC. The encoded protein is CASSLDGGYTF.